The 17 T cell receptor beta chains in this list originate from one sample, sequenced in a study of post-analysis software for immune sequencing data. Their antigens are not known. Findings and limits, study-wide: With TRBV5-6, TRBV5-1 and TRBV20-1 included, about 5 TRBV segments were more frequent in patients than in controls.

cDNA libraries for TCR beta contained unique molecular identifiers. TCRdb passed the PCR reads through MiXCR, listing each CDR3 protein once. The table shows under 650,000 distinct CDR3 sequences, with 40% to 50% occurring only once. The source material was blood. The receptors come from a girl between 10 and 17 years old with multiple sclerosis.

The gene calls are TRBV10-3 and TRBJ2-1; D is ambiguous. The germline V and J ends were trimmed by 5 bases and 4 bases, with 18 bases remaining between them. Per the germline V gene, CDR1 is ENHRY and CDR2 is SYGVKD. The CDR3 totals 16 residues. The CDR3 DNA sequence: TGTGCCATCAGTCCCTCAGCCGGCGACGGATACAATGAGCAGTTCTTC. Protein: CAISPSAGDGYNEQFF.

Only one count was recorded for this clonotype. J is TRBJ2-5 and V is TRBV7-9; D gene uncertain. This CDR3 contains 15 residues. Trimming removed 3 bases from V and 2 bases from J, with 13 bases in between. The germline gives CDR1 SEHNR, CDR2 FQNEAQ (reference sequence). This chain's CDR3 is CASSFRELTQETQYF. The DNA of the CDR3 is TGTGCCAGCAGCTTTAGGGAACTAACGCAAGAGACCCAGTACTTC.

The V and J genes are TRBV2 and TRBJ2-6; D ambiguous. The CDR3 runs to 16 residues. Between the trimmed V and J ends, which lost 3 bases and 3 bases, there was a span of 12 bases. The germline CDR1 and CDR2 sequences are SNHLY and FYNNEI. CDR3 DNA sequence: TGTGCCAGCAGTGATCCCTTGCGGCTTGGGGCCAACGTCCTGACTTTC. Its translation is CASSDPLRLGANVLTF.

CDR3 sequence: CASGGLYGYTF. The CDR3 coding sequence is TGTGCCAGCGGCGGACTCTATGGCTACACCTTC. The chain couples TRBV2 to TRBJ1-2; D gene uncertain. From germline, CDR1 is SNHLY and CDR2 FYNNEI. The V and J ends lost 8 bases and 4 bases respectively, with 8 bases between them. This CDR3 comprises 11 residues.

The chain has TRBV27 and TRBJ2-4; D not certain. Germline CDR1 MNHEY, CDR2 SMNVEV (reference sequence). The CDR3 runs to 15 residues. Trimming pared 3 bases from V and 6 bases from J, leaving 15 bases between. CDR3 in DNA: TGTGCCAGCAGTTTCCTTGACCCCGACCGAAACATTCAGTACTTC. This gives the protein CASSFLDPDRNIQYF.

This clonotype showed up just a few times. CDR3 protein: CASRQETDTQYF. The CDR3, as DNA: TGTGCCAGCAGACAAGAAACAGATACGCAGTATTTT. This rearrangement joins TRBV6-6 to TRBJ2-3; D gene ambiguous. V was clipped by 6 bases and J by 3 bases, with 7 bases between them. In germline, CDR1 is MNHNY, CDR2 SVGAGI (reference sequence). The CDR3 loop spans 12 amino acids.

This clonotype appeared a few times. The V and J genes are TRBV5-6 and TRBJ2-7; no definite D call. The CDR3 spans 15 residues. Germline V gene sequence: CDR1 SGHDT, CDR2 YYEEEE. Trimming removed 2 bases at V and 0 bases at J, with 12 bases between. CDR3 sequence (DNA): TGTGCCAGCAGCTTTCGACCAACCGGCTCCTACGAGCAGTACTTC. This encodes CASSFRPTGSYEQYF. The full variable domain, with the rest looked up from reference TRBV5-6 and TRBJ2-7, is DAGVTQSPTHLIKTRGQQVTLRCSPKSGHDTVSWYQQALGQGPQFIFQYYEEEERQRGNFPDRFSGHQFPNYSSELNVNALLLGDSALYLCASSFRPTGSYEQYFGPGTRLTVT.

This clonotype was recorded at least ten times. J is TRBJ2-5 and V is TRBV4-2; 12 positions agree with TRBD2. V lost 0 bases, J lost 6 bases, and 5 bases stayed unmatched. The CDR3 runs 16 residues. CDR1 LGHNA and CDR2 YNFKEQ come from the germline V gene. The CDR3 spells CASSQDQLAGGQTQYF. DNA for the CDR3: TGTGCCAGCAGCCAAGATCAGCTAGCGGGGGGGCAGACCCAGTACTTC.

This clonotype was counted a few times. The rearrangement uses TRBV6-1 and TRBJ2-7, with TRBD1 identical over 7 bases. The germline CDR1 and CDR2 sequences are MNHNS and SASEGT. CDR3 length equals 13 residues. J gave up 0 bases and V 11 bases, and 7 bases lay outside the gene matches. CDR3 sequence reads: CAGGTEISYEQYF. CDR3 nucleotides: TGTGCCGGTGGGACAGAGATCTCCTACGAGCAGTACTTC.

This clonotype was observed a handful of times. The V gene is TRBV20-1, the J gene TRBJ2-7, with D perhaps assigned TRBD1 or TRBD2 (5 bases each). V shed 5 bases and J shed 2 bases, with 13 bases lying between them. From germline, CDR1 is DFQATT and CDR2 SNEGSKA (reference sequence). This CDR3 contains 13 residues. CDR3 sequence reads: CSAPGRGAYEQYF. CDR3 in DNA: TGCAGTGCTCCAGGTAGAGGGGCCTACGAGCAGTACTTC.

This sequence joins TRBV6-1 and TRBJ2-7, with 7 bases matching TRBD2. Germline V gene sequence: CDR1 MNHNS, CDR2 SASEGT. After removal of 7 bases from V and 6 bases from J, the junction contained 6 bases not matched to a gene. The CDR3 runs to 12 residues. CDR3 sequence (DNA): TGTGCCAGCATGGGCGGCGGGGGCGAGCAGTACTTC. Translating gives CASMGGGGEQYF.

This clonotype has only a few counts. V gene TRBV18 combines with J gene TRBJ2-7; 10 bases map to TRBD2. The CDR3 extends over 15 amino acids. Per germline, CDR1 KGHSH and CDR2 LQKENI. V dropped 2 bases and J dropped 5; count of bases not matched to a gene: 6. CDR3 bases: TGTGCCAGCTCACCAAAAGCGGGGGGGCCCCACGAGCAGTACTTC. It is translated as CASSPKAGGPHEQYF.

This clonotype was counted a few times. J is TRBJ1-2 and V is TRBV5-1; D not certain. CDR1 and CDR2 (germline): SGHRS, YFSETQ. This CDR3 has 14 amino acids. V was clipped by 4 bases and J by 2 bases, with 12 bases between them. CDR3 in amino acids: CASSQTVLNYGYTF. DNA of the CDR3: TGCGCCAGCAGCCAAACTGTACTCAACTATGGCTACACCTTC.

This sequence joins TRBV12-3 or TRBV12-4 and TRBJ2-4, with D possibly TRBD1 on 6 matching bases. Trimming stripped 6 bases from V and 6 bases from J, with 6 bases between. The CDR3 is 11 residues long. The chain's CDR3 is CASRQGNIQYF. CDR3 nucleotide sequence: TGTGCCAGCAGACAGGGAAACATTCAGTACTTC.

This clonotype has just a few counts. In DNA, the CDR3 is TGTGCCAGCAGCCAAGCTACACCCTATGGCTACACCTTC. This translates into CASSQATPYGYTF. This chain uses TRBV4-2 with TRBJ1-2, with no clear D. The CDR3 has 13 amino acids. Germline loops: CDR1 LGHNA, CDR2 YNFKEQ. Trimming cost V 1 base and J 4 bases, with 7 bases left between them.

The rearrangement uses TRBV5-1 and TRBJ2-5; D ambiguous. CDR3 length: 14 amino acids. V was clipped by 4 bases and J by 4 bases, with 14 bases between them. The V gene's germline CDR1 is SGHRS and CDR2 YFSETQ. CDR3 sequence (DNA): TGCGCCAGCAGCCGAACCCGGAAGGGAGAGACCCAGTACTTC. As protein: CASSRTRKGETQYF.

Only a few counts were recorded for this clonotype. The chain uses TRBV29-1 and TRBJ2-4, with D maybe TRBD2 (6 bases). The CDR3 covers 12 residues. V gave up 5 bases and J gave up 13 bases, with 18 bases separating them. Germline V gives CDR1 SQVTM, CDR2 ANQGSEA. CDR3 in amino acids: CSVSGGSGEQYF. The CDR3 DNA reads as TGCAGCGTTTCCGGGGGATCGGGGGAGCAGTACTTC.